The 27 T cell receptor beta chains presented below share a single source sample, sequenced in a study of T cell clonality in common variable immunodeficiency. Produced via immunoSEQ multiplex PCR; TCRdb's table is partial and in-frame only. The sample is made up of around 81,000 clones, none counted only once. Sequences were obtained from peripheral blood mononuclear cells. These receptors were collected from a person aged 18 to 69 in good health.

This clone has ten or more counts. The read finishes 3 residues shy of the CDR3 end, and the germline J gene is used to complete it. The genes are TRBV10-3 and TRBJ2-2; either TRBD1 or TRBD2 may supply D (5 bases each). Germline CDR1 is ENHRY and CDR2 is SYGVKD. The CDR3 is made up of 16 amino acids. Trimming took 8 bases from V and 4 from J, leaving 20 bases between them. CDR3 DNA (partial): TGTGCCATCGGTGGACAAGCGGAGTTGAGCACCGGGGAG. Encoded protein: CAIGGQAELSTGE. The CDR3 as a whole reads CAIGGQAELSTGELFF.

The sample holds many counts of this clone. The CDR3 extends 3 residues past the end of the read, so its final part is completed from the germline J gene. The chain recombines TRBV7-8 with TRBJ1-4, with 7 nucleotides matching TRBD1. V was pared by 5 bases and J by 7 bases, with 7 bases of the junction left unmatched. CDR1 is SGHVS, CDR2 FQNEAQ, per germline. CDR3 size: 14 residues. CDR3 protein: CASSLRDSSEKLFF. The CDR3 DNA, read in part, is TGTGCCAGCAGCCTACGGGACAGCTCTGAAAAA.

This clone was found many times. The CDR3 end falls 3 residues outside the read, so it is completed with the germline J gene. The J gene is TRBJ1-2, the V gene TRBV5-1, with 7 bases fitting TRBD1. The CDR3 spans 15 residues. The germline V gene encodes CDR1 SGHRS and CDR2 YFSETQ. The CDR3 loop is CASSLDGQVGMSYTF. The CDR3 bases that were read are TGCGCCAGCAGCCTAGACGGACAGGTTGGCATGAGC.

This clone was detected many times. Read coverage stops 3 residues before the CDR3 terminus; the germline J gene supplies the remainder. V is TRBV5-1 and J is TRBJ2-1, with 7 bases identical to TRBD1. The CDR3 is made up of 16 amino acids. Germline CDR1 SGHRS, CDR2 YFSETQ. Trimming cost V 2 bases and J 2 bases; bases outside gene matches: 7. The sequenced part of the CDR3 DNA is TGCGCCAGCAGCTTCTCCGAGACAGGGCCCTACAATGAG. Its protein product is CASSFSETGPYNE. The entire CDR3 sequence reads CASSFSETGPYNEQFF.

This clone was found many times. CDR3: CSARDVERGYNEQFF. The covered CDR3 bases are TGCAGTGCTAGAGATGTCGAGCGGGGTTACAATGAG. J is TRBJ2-1 and V is TRBV20-1, with TRBD2 matching 7 bases. The read gets to within 3 residues of the CDR3 end, and the germline J gene fills in the rest. With V trimmed by 0 bases and J by 4 bases, 6 bases remained unmatched. Germline V gene lookup returns CDR1 DFQATT and CDR2 SNEGSKA (reference sequence). The CDR3 covers 15 residues.

This clone was observed at least ten times. The CDR3 goes on 3 residues after the read ends, and that part is filled in from the germline J gene. This chain joins TRBV20-1 and TRBJ1-2, with unresolved D. CDR3 length equals 13 residues. Germline V gene data show CDR1 as DFQATT and CDR2 as SNEGSKA (reference sequence). V was pared by 5 bases and J by 0 bases, with 10 bases between. The CDR3 bases that were read are TGCAGTGCTCCGGTGATAGCTAACTATGGC. Protein product: CSAPVIANYG. The CDR3 reads in full as CSAPVIANYGYTF.

This clone was recorded many times. Read sequence stops 3 residues before the CDR3 end, and the germline J gene provides the missing end. This chain uses TRBV7-9 with TRBJ2-5; D remains ambiguous. Germline V gene data show CDR1 as SEHNR and CDR2 as FQNEAQ (reference sequence). Between the trimmed V and J ends, which lost 3 bases and 5 bases, there was a span of 16 bases. The CDR3 sequence is 15 residues long. CDR3: CASSFPTKSWETQYF. The sequenced part of the CDR3 DNA is TGTGCCAGCAGCTTTCCCACTAAGTCGTGGGAGACC.

This clone was found many times. The CDR3 is cut off 3 residues early in the read; its end comes from the germline J gene. The chain uses TRBV20-1 and TRBJ1-4; TRBD1 aligns across 7 bases. The germline V gene has CDR1 DFQATT and CDR2 SNEGSKA (reference sequence). The V and J ends lost 2 bases and 8 bases, in that order; junction bases with no gene match: 8. The CDR3 sequence is 14 residues long. The CDR3 reads CSARSTPGQEKLFF. The sequenced part of the CDR3 DNA is TGCAGTGCTAGATCTACACCGGGACAGGAAAAA.

This clone has at least ten counts. The junction does not match germline at one end; this may be a read error. The CDR3 end falls 3 residues outside the read, so it is completed with the germline J gene. The V gene is TRBV7-2, the J gene TRBJ1-1; possibly TRBD1 for D (6 bases). The length of the CDR3 is 11 residues. CDR1 is SGHTA and CDR2 is FQGNSA in the germline V gene. This CDR3 is CANSYGQEAFF. Incomplete CDR3 DNA: TGTGCCAACAGCTATGGACAGGAA.

This clone was observed at least ten times. The CDR3 sequence: CASSFARGETQYF. The sequenced CDR3 bases are TGTGCCAGTAGTTTCGCCAGGGGAGAGACC. The V gene is TRBV19, the J gene TRBJ2-5, with D maybe TRBD1 (6 bases). The read gets to within 3 residues of the CDR3 end, and the germline J gene fills in the rest. CDR3 size: 13 residues. Trimming cost V 5 bases and J 4 bases, with 11 bases left between them. Germline CDR1 and CDR2: LNHDA and SQIVND (reference sequence).

At least ten counts were recorded for this clone. The read ends 3 residues early relative to the CDR3; the germline J gene fills the gap. The genes are TRBV7-9 and TRBJ2-1; 13 nucleotides match TRBD2. The CDR3 consists of 15 residues. Germline V gene lookup returns CDR1 SEHNR and CDR2 FQNEAQ (reference sequence). After removal of 5 bases from V and 9 bases from J, the junction contained 7 bases not matched to a gene. The sequenced CDR3 bases are TGTGCCAGCAGCCAGGGGACTAGCGGGAAAGGTGAG. It translates to CASSQGTSGKGE. Given in full, the CDR3 is CASSQGTSGKGEQFF.

This clone was detected a few times. The read terminates 3 residues before the CDR3 end, so the remaining end is supplied by the germline J gene. The gene calls are TRBV6-2 or TRBV6-3 and TRBJ1-2; D not resolved. Per germline, CDR1 MNHEY and CDR2 SVGEGT. The CDR3 is 13 residues long. CDR3 DNA, as far as it was read: TGTGCCAGCAGTCCCTCAGGAACAAGGGGC. Amino acid sequence: CASSPSGTRG. The full CDR3 is CASSPSGTRGYTF.

This clone has at least ten counts. Read sequence stops 3 residues before the CDR3 end, and the germline J gene provides the missing end. The J gene is TRBJ1-4, the V gene TRBV5-1; TRBD1 aligns across 8 bases. CDR1 and CDR2 from the germline V gene are SGHRS and YFSETQ. The V gene end was trimmed by 0 bases and the J gene end by 8 bases; junction bases not matched to a gene: 3. This CDR3 has 14 residues. The part of the CDR3 DNA that was read is TGCGCCAGCAGCTTGGGACAGGGGCGCGAAAAA. It translates to CASSLGQGREK. From start to end, the CDR3 is CASSLGQGREKLFF.

This clone was detected many times. The read ends 3 residues shy of where the CDR3 ends; the end is completed using the germline J gene. The chain uses TRBV19 and TRBJ1-2, with 8 bases identical to TRBD1. V lost 6 bases to trimming and J lost 6 bases; unmatched junction nucleotides: 9. The V gene's germline CDR1 is LNHDA and CDR2 SQIVND (reference sequence). The length of the CDR3 is 14 residues. This chain's CDR3 is CASRTQGEYHGYTF. CDR3 DNA, as far as it was read: TGTGCCAGTAGGACACAGGGGGAATATCATGGC.

This clone was counted at least ten times. The read stops 3 residues short of the end of the CDR3; the missing end is completed from the germline J gene. The chain recombines TRBV19 with TRBJ1-1; no firm D call. Germline CDR1 is LNHDA and CDR2 is SQIVND (reference sequence). This CDR3 has 15 amino acids. Trimming pared 6 bases from V and 0 bases from J, leaving 14 bases between. The DNA read from the CDR3 is TGTGCCAGTAGGACTGCGGGATTTTTGAACACTGAA. Its protein product is CASRTAGFLNTE. The entire CDR3 reads CASRTAGFLNTEAFF.

This clone has at least ten counts. Sequencing ends 3 residues short of the CDR3 end; the germline J gene provides the rest. The rearrangement joins TRBV7-2 to TRBJ1-6; D perhaps matches TRBD1 (6 bases). Trimming shortened V by 6 bases and J by 7 bases, and 16 bases separated the two germline ends. Per germline, CDR1 SGHTA and CDR2 FQGNSA. CDR3 length: 15 residues. CDR3 protein: CASREGGRTNSPLHF. The sequenced CDR3 bases are TGTGCCAGCAGGGAAGGGGGTCGGACGAATTCACCC.

This clone was observed at least ten times. The read falls 3 residues short of the CDR3 end, and the missing part is taken from the germline J gene. The chain combines TRBV7-9 with TRBJ1-2; 7 nucleotides match TRBD1. Germline loops: CDR1 SEHNR, CDR2 FQNEAQ (reference sequence). Trimming took 6 bases from V and 6 from J; bases not matched to a gene: 7. This CDR3 region has 13 residues. CDR3 amino acids: CASSSRQGDGYTF. The CDR3 DNA, read in part, is TGTGCCAGCAGTTCGAGACAGGGCGATGGC.

This clone was seen ten or more times. With the read ending 3 residues before the CDR3 end, the germline J gene is used to fill in that end. The genes are TRBV7-2 and TRBJ2-5; the D is unclear. CDR1 is SGHTA, CDR2 FQGNSA, per germline. V shed 3 bases and J shed 1 base, with 9 bases lying between them. The CDR3 spans 14 residues. CDR3 DNA, as far as it was read: TGTGCCAGCAGCTTCGACGGCGGCCAAGAGACC. Translating gives CASSFDGGQET. The complete CDR3 reads CASSFDGGQETQYF.

This clone was seen many times. The read halts 3 residues ahead of the CDR3 end, with the missing end drawn from the germline J gene. This rearrangement joins TRBV19 to TRBJ1-5, with 9 bases identical to TRBD1. The CDR3 is 15 amino acids. The V gene's germline CDR1 is LNHDA and CDR2 SQIVND (reference sequence). CDR3 sequence: CASKSRGTGQVPQHF. Partial CDR3 DNA: TGTGCCAGCAAATCGAGGGGGACAGGGCAAGTACCC. Drawing the rest from reference TRBV19 and TRBJ1-5, the complete variable domain is DGGITQSPKYLFRKEGQNVTLSCEQNLNHDAMYWYRQDPGQGLRLIYYSQIVNDFQKGDIAEGYSVSREKKESFPLTVTSAQKNPTAFYLCASKSRGTGQVPQHFGDGTRLSIL.

This clone came up many times. The CDR3 end lies 3 residues beyond the end of the read and is filled in from the germline J gene. This chain links TRBV7-6 with TRBJ1-4; the D is unclear. The germline V and J ends were trimmed by 4 bases and 1 base, with 7 bases remaining between them. Germline-derived CDR1 and CDR2 are SGHVS and FNYEAQ. The length of the CDR3 is 14 residues. Partial CDR3 DNA: TGTGCCAGCAGCTCAGGTGGAACTAATGAAAAA. Amino acid sequence: CASSSGGTNEK. The whole CDR3 protein is CASSSGGTNEKLFF.

This clone was seen many times. The read stops 3 residues short of the end of the CDR3; the missing end is completed from the germline J gene. This chain joins TRBV6-2 or TRBV6-3 and TRBJ2-5; D unclear. The CDR3 spans 14 residues. Trimming removed 5 bases at V and 2 bases at J, with 12 bases between. CDR1 and CDR2 (germline): MNHEY, SVGEGT. The DNA read from the CDR3 is TGTGCCAGCAGTCCATCCCTACGGCAAGAGACC. As protein: CASSPSLRQET. The whole CDR3 region reads CASSPSLRQETQYF.

This clone was observed a few times. The sequenced CDR3 bases are TGTGCCAGCAGCCCCACCTTAGCGGGAGCCACCGGGGAG. This encodes CASSPTLAGATGE. Given in full, the CDR3 is CASSPTLAGATGELFF. The chain is built from TRBV7-3 and TRBJ2-2; 9 bases are shared with TRBD2. Read sequence stops 3 residues before the CDR3 end, and the germline J gene provides the missing end. Germline V gene data show CDR1 as SGHTA and CDR2 as FQGTGA. V lost 5 bases and J lost 4; bases outside the gene matches: 8. This CDR3 has 16 amino acids.

This clone was recorded at least ten times. With the read ending 3 residues before the CDR3 end, the germline J gene is used to fill in that end. The V and J genes are TRBV18 and TRBJ2-3; weak D call: TRBD1 (7 bases). CDR1 KGHSH and CDR2 LQKENI come from the germline V gene. The length of the CDR3 is 14 residues. The V end was cut by 3 bases, the J end by 6 bases, with 13 bases between. CDR3 bases read: TGTGCCAGCTCACCGAACAGGGGAGGCGATACG. Its protein product is CASSPNRGGDT. The full CDR3 protein is CASSPNRGGDTQYF.

This clone was observed many times. The read ends 3 residues shy of where the CDR3 ends; the end is completed using the germline J gene. The rearrangement joins TRBV24-1 to TRBJ2-5; D remains unclear. The CDR3 consists of 13 residues. Germline V lookup: CDR1 KGHDR, CDR2 SFDVKD. V lost 0 bases and J lost 3, with 4 bases in between. CDR3 bases read: TGTGCCACCAGTGATTTGACGGAAGAGACC. Its protein product is CATSDLTEET. The entire CDR3 protein is CATSDLTEETQYF.

Many counts were recorded for this clone. The junction departs from the called germline gene at one end, perhaps through a read error. Read sequence stops 3 residues before the CDR3 end, and the germline J gene provides the missing end. J is TRBJ2-3 and V is TRBV4-2; a possible D gene is TRBD2 (6 bases). The length of the CDR3 is 14 residues. From germline, CDR1 is LGHNA and CDR2 YNFKEQ. CDR3 DNA, as far as it was read: TGCGCCAGCAGCTGGGACTCTAGCACAGATACG. Amino acid sequence: CASSWDSSTDT. The whole CDR3 is CASSWDSSTDTQYF.

The table lists this clone with many counts. The CDR3 sequence is CASSFLADRGSEQFF. The DNA read from the CDR3 is TGTGCCAGCAGCTTCCTAGCTGACCGAGGTAGTGAG. The chain combines TRBV13 with TRBJ2-1; D may be TRBD2 (5 bases). Read data end 3 residues before the CDR3 end; the end is taken from the germline J gene. V lost 3 bases to trimming and J lost 9 bases, with 18 bases between them. The germline CDR1 and CDR2 sequences are PRHDT and FYEKMQ (reference sequence). This CDR3 is 15 amino acids long. Variable domain in full (rest from reference TRBV13 and TRBJ2-1): AAGVIQSPRHLIKEKRETATLKCYPIPRHDTVYWYQQGPGQDPQFLISFYEKMQSDKGSIPDRFSAQQFSDYHSELNMSSLELGDSALYFCASSFLADRGSEQFFGPGTRLTVL.

This clone was observed at least ten times. Read data end 3 residues before the CDR3 end; the end is taken from the germline J gene. Other DNA sequences in the same sample also yield this CDR3. The chain links TRBV15 to TRBJ2-6, with 9 bases that match TRBD2. Looked up from germline, CDR1 is LNHNV and CDR2 is YYDKDF (reference sequence). The CDR3 runs to 17 residues. The trim removed 3 bases at V and 4 bases at J, leaving 7 bases unmatched. The DNA read from the CDR3 is TGTGCCACCAGCAGGCGGGGGGGCGCGGCCGGGGCCAACGTC. It codes for CATSRRGGAAGANV. The whole CDR3 protein reads CATSRRGGAAGANVLTF.